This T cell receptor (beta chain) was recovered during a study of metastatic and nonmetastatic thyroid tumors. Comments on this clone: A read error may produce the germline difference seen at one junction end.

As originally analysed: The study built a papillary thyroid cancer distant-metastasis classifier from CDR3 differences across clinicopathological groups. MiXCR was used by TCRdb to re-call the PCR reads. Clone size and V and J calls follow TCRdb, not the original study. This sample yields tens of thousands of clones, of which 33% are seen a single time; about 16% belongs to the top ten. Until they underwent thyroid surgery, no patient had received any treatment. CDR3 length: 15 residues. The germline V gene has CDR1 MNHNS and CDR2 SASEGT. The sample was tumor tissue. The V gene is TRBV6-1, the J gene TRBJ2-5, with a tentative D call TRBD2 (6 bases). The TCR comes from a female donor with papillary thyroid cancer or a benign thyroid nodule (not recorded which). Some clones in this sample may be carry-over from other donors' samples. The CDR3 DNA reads TGTGCCAGCAGTGTCCTCGGGAATAGCGGAGAGACCAAGTACTTC. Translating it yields CASSVLGNSGETKYF.